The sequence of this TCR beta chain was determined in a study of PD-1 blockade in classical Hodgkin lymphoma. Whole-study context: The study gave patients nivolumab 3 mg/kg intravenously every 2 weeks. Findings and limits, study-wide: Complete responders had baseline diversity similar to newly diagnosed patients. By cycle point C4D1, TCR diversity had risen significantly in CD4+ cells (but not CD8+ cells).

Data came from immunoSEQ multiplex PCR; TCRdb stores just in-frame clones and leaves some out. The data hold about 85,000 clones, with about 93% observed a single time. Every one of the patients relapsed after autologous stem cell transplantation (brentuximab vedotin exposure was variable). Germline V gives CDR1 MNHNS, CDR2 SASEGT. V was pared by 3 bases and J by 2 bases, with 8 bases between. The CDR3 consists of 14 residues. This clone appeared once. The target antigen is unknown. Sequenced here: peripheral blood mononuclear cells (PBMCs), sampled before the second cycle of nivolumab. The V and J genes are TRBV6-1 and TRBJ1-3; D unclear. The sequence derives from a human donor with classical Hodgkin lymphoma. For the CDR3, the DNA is TGTGCCAGCAGTGAGGGTAATACTGGAAACACCATATATTTT. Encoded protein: CASSEGNTGNTIYF.